Below, one TCR beta chain is given with its context. Each bulk PBMC sample had about 330 ng DNA loaded. The repertoire was sequenced with immunoSEQ multiplex PCR; TCRdb's copy has only in-frame clones and lacks some. The top ten hold 8% to 10% of the sample, which has 8,500 to 11,000 clones, around 87% seen once. These data originate in a study of blood T cell dynamics during melanoma immunotherapy. Study overall: Standard first-line treatment here was pembrolizumab or nivolumab plus ipilimumab in metastatic melanoma.

Stated time point: pre-treatment baseline. One draw preceded checkpoint blockade; another followed its first cycle at week 3. This sequence was found in a human donor with melanoma. The specimen comprised blood, sampled from a patient treated with checkpoint blockade.

This chain's CDR3 is CASSQDRVDEQYF. For the CDR3, the DNA is TGTGCCAGCAGCCAGGACAGGGTTGACGAGCAGTACTTC. The J gene is TRBJ2-5, the V gene TRBV7-8, with TRBD1 matching 8 bases. The J call may be in error: the DNA end matches TRBJ2-7 better. CDR1 and CDR2 (germline): SGHVS, FQNEAQ. The CDR3 has 13 residues.